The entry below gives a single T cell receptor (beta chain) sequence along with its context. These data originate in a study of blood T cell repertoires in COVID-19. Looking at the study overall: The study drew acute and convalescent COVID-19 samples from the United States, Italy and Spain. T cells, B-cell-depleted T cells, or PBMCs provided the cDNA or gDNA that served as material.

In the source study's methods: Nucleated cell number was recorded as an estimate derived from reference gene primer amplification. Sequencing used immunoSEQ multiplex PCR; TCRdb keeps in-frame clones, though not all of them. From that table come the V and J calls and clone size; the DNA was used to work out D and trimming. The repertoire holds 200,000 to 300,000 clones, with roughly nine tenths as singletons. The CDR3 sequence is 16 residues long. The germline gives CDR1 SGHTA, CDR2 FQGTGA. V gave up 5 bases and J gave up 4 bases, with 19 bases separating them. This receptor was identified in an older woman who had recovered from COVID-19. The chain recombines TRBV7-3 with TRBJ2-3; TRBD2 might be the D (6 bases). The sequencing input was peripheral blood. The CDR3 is CASSPVGWTGADTQYF. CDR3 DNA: TGTGCCAGCAGCCCCGTCGGGTGGACGGGGGCAGATACGCAGTATTTT.